Following are 25 T cell receptor beta chains from one sample sequenced in a study of blood T cell repertoires in COVID-19. Sequenced by immunoSEQ multiplex PCR; TCRdb stores in-frame clones only, minus some. The sample carries about 130,000 clones, 85% to 90% recorded once. Sequenced: peripheral blood. The receptors were sampled from a human donor in a cohort sampled during active COVID-19.

This clone has a single count. The chain links TRBV11-3 to TRBJ1-6; D is unresolved. The V end was cut by 1 base, the J end by 2 bases, with 12 bases between. This CDR3 comprises 17 residues. Germline V gives CDR1 SGHNT, CDR2 YENEEA. This CDR3 is CASSLGLNEAYNSPLHF. The CDR3 nucleotides read TGTGCCAGCAGCTTAGGATTAAACGAGGCCTATAATTCACCCCTCCACTTT.

The rearrangement uses TRBV5-1 and TRBJ2-5, with 13 bases identical to TRBD2. The CDR3 extends over 15 amino acids. V shed 4 bases and J 5 bases; nucleotides not matched to a gene: 5. CDR1 is SGHRS, CDR2 YFSETQ, per germline. CDR3 sequence: CASSILAGGPETQYF. In DNA, the CDR3 is TGCGCCAGCAGCATACTAGCGGGAGGGCCGGAGACCCAGTACTTC.

CDR3 coding DNA: TGTGCCATCAGTGAGTCGGGGCAGCTGTTCTATGGCTACACCTTC. Its translation: CAISESGQLFYGYTF. J is TRBJ1-2 and V is TRBV10-3, with D possibly matching TRBD1 (5 bases). Germline V gene sequence: CDR1 ENHRY, CDR2 SYGVKD. The CDR3 contains 15 residues. The V and J ends lost 0 bases and 4 bases respectively, with 12 bases between them.

The chain carries TRBV5-1 and TRBJ2-3; TRBD1 matches 9 bases. Germline V lookup: CDR1 SGHRS, CDR2 YFSETQ. This CDR3 is 15 amino acids long. V was clipped by 0 bases and J by 4 bases; unmatched bases: 3. The DNA for the CDR3 is TGCGCCAGCAGCTTGGGCGACAGGGGGTCAGATACGCAGTATTTT. Amino acid sequence: CASSLGDRGSDTQYF.

The gene calls are TRBV30 and TRBJ2-7; 7 positions agree with TRBD1. Germline values: CDR1 GTSNPN, CDR2 SVGIG (reference sequence). Trimming cost V 4 bases and J 3 bases; bases outside gene matches: 3. The CDR3 contains 12 residues. CDR3 nucleotide sequence: TGTGCCTGGACTCCAGGGGGCTACGAGCAGTACTTC. Protein product: CAWTPGGYEQYF.

This CDR3 reads CAIRAHDSGANVLTF. Here the CDR3 DNA reads TGTGCCATCAGGGCCCACGATTCTGGGGCCAACGTCCTGACTTTC. This chain uses TRBV10-3 with TRBJ2-6; D not resolved. The germline gives CDR1 ENHRY, CDR2 SYGVKD. The CDR3 is made up of 15 amino acids. Trimming took 6 bases from V and 1 from J, leaving 10 bases between them.

This clone was counted between two and nine times. V usage is TRBV4-3 and J usage is TRBJ2-7; 7 nucleotides agree with TRBD1. The V segment lost 1 base and the J segment 6 bases; nucleotides outside the gene matches: 9. Germline CDR1 LGHNA, CDR2 YSLEER. The CDR3 totals 15 residues. CDR3 DNA: TGCGCCAGCAGCCAAGCGGTACAGGGGATCTCCGAGCAGTACTTC. As protein: CASSQAVQGISEQYF.

The genes are TRBV6-1 and TRBJ2-7, with TRBD1 identical over 7 bases. The V gene end was trimmed by 3 bases and the J gene end by 6 bases; junction bases not matched to a gene: 11. Germline CDR1 MNHNS, CDR2 SASEGT. This CDR3 contains 15 residues. The CDR3 DNA is TGTGCCAGCAGTGAGATAGGACAGGCTGGTGGCGAGCAGTACGTC. It translates to CASSEIGQAGGEQYV.

The V and J genes are TRBV25-1 and TRBJ2-4, with a tentative D call TRBD2 (6 bases). This CDR3 has 17 amino acids. Germline CDR1 MGHDK, CDR2 SYGVNS. Trimming removed 6 bases at V and 4 bases at J, with 22 bases between. The CDR3 protein is CASSPYSAGTGKNIQYF. The CDR3 bases are TGTGCCAGCAGCCCTTATTCAGCCGGGACTGGGAAAAACATTCAGTACTTC.

The V call is TRBV27, the J call TRBJ1-1, with D perhaps matching TRBD1 (5 bases). V shed 8 bases and J shed 1 base, with 23 bases lying between them. The CDR3 loop spans 17 amino acids. Germline CDR1 is MNHEY and CDR2 is SMNVEV (reference sequence). The CDR3 nucleotides read TGTGCCAGCCTAAAGGCGGGTTCGGGGGGTCCGAACACTGAAGCTTTCTTT. Amino acid sequence: CASLKAGSGGPNTEAFF.

The CDR3 loop reads CASRGYRDRDEQYV. In DNA, the CDR3 is TGTGCCAGCAGGGGCTACCGGGACAGGGACGAGCAGTACGTC. This chain uses TRBV5-6 with TRBJ2-7; 9 positions match TRBD1. The CDR3 loop spans 14 amino acids. The V gene end was trimmed by 5 bases and the J gene end by 5 bases; junction bases not matched to a gene: 8. Looked up from germline, CDR1 is SGHDT and CDR2 is YYEEEE.

The CDR3 spells CASSDLGGFNEQFF. The DNA of the CDR3 is TGTGCCAGCAGTGACCTAGGGGGTTTCAATGAGCAGTTCTTC. The V and J genes are TRBV25-1 and TRBJ2-1; weak D call: TRBD1 (6 bases). From germline, CDR1 is MGHDK and CDR2 SYGVNS. The CDR3 loop spans 14 amino acids. Trimming left V 3 bases short and J 6 bases short, with 12 bases between. The whole variable domain, filled in from reference TRBV25-1 and TRBJ2-1, reads EADIYQTPRYLVIGTGKKITLECSQTMGHDKMYWYQQDPGMELHLIHYSYGVNSTEKGDLSSESTVSRIRTEHFPLTLESARPSHTSQYLCASSDLGGFNEQFFGPGTRLTVL.

The chain employs TRBV5-6 and TRBJ1-6; D call uncertain. This CDR3 has 13 residues. Between the trimmed V and J ends, which lost 9 bases and 6 bases, there was a span of 13 bases. CDR1 is SGHDT and CDR2 is YYEEEE in the germline V gene. The CDR3 spells CATSPRGNSPLHF. The CDR3 DNA follows: TGTGCCACCTCACCCCGGGGTAATTCACCCCTCCACTTT.

The chain employs TRBV10-1 and TRBJ1-5, with 9 bases lining up with TRBD1. The CDR3 sequence is 16 residues long. The trim removed 2 bases at V and 4 bases at J, leaving 6 bases unmatched. Germline-derived CDR1 and CDR2 are WNHNN and SYGVQD (reference sequence). In DNA form, the CDR3 reads TGCGCCAGCAGTGAGCTCAACAGGGGGCGAAATCAGCCCCAGCATTTT. It translates to CASSELNRGRNQPQHF.

This sequence joins TRBV6-2 or TRBV6-3 and TRBJ2-5, with D possibly TRBD1 on 6 matching bases. CDR3 length equals 15 residues. The germline V gene has CDR1 MNHEY and CDR2 SVGEGT. Trimming cost V 0 bases and J 5 bases, with 13 bases left between them. The CDR3 is CASSYSGTIVETQYF. The CDR3 DNA sequence: TGTGCCAGCAGTTACTCCGGGACAATCGTCGAGACCCAGTACTTC.

This chain uses TRBV5-1 with TRBJ1-1; D is uncertain. This CDR3 is 12 amino acids long. From germline, CDR1 is SGHRS and CDR2 YFSETQ. V lost 0 bases and J lost 10, with 10 bases in between. The CDR3 nucleotides read TGCGCCAGCAGCTTGGAACAGTCCAGAGCTTTCTTT. It encodes CASSLEQSRAFF.

The CDR3 nucleotides read TGCAGCGTGCGTCTTACCTCCACTGGCTACACCTTC. Translation gives CSVRLTSTGYTF. V is TRBV29-1 and J is TRBJ1-2; unclear D gene. Germline lookup yields CDR1 SQVTM and CDR2 ANQGSEA. Trimming took 6 bases from V and 7 from J, leaving 15 bases between them. The CDR3 totals 12 residues.

V usage is TRBV2 and J usage is TRBJ2-2, with TRBD2 matching 8 bases. Per germline, CDR1 SNHLY and CDR2 FYNNEI. Trimming removed 2 bases from V and 6 bases from J; junction bases left unmatched: 8. The CDR3 loop spans 16 amino acids. The CDR3 loop is CASSELGGGLAGELFF. The CDR3 nucleotides are TGTGCCAGCAGTGAACTTGGCGGGGGGCTCGCCGGGGAGCTGTTTTTT.

The V call is TRBV30, the J call TRBJ2-3, with 8 bases fitting TRBD2. V lost 8 bases, J lost 0 bases, and 13 bases stayed unmatched. This CDR3 is 16 amino acids long. The V gene's germline CDR1 is GTSNPN and CDR2 SVGIG (reference sequence). In DNA, the CDR3 is TGTGCCACCCTCGGGAGGGAGCGGGGGAGCACAGATACGCAGTATTTT. Translating it yields CATLGRERGSTDTQYF.

This sequence joins TRBV7-3 and TRBJ2-3; 7 nucleotides align to TRBD2. CDR1 is SGHTA, CDR2 FQGTGA, per germline. The CDR3 totals 15 residues. Trimming removed 1 base from V and 5 bases from J; junction bases left unmatched: 6. The CDR3 DNA follows: TGTGCCAGCAGCTTAAGTGGCGGGGGAAAAGATACGCAGTATTTT. It codes for CASSLSGGGKDTQYF.

A few counts support this clone. The chain's CDR3 is CASRGAGTGGSQPQHF. CDR3 nucleotides: TGTGCCAGCCGGGGGGCTGGGACAGGGGGCTCTCAGCCCCAGCATTTT. J is TRBJ1-5 and V is TRBV2; 12 positions agree with TRBD1. The CDR3 totals 16 residues. The trim removed 8 bases at V and 6 bases at J, leaving 11 bases unmatched. From germline, CDR1 is SNHLY and CDR2 FYNNEI.

J is TRBJ2-7 and V is TRBV7-2; TRBD2 matches at 9 bases. Germline lookup yields CDR1 SGHTA and CDR2 FQGNSA. J was trimmed by 6 bases and V by 4 bases; bases with no gene match: 13. The CDR3 contains 16 residues. In DNA form, the CDR3 reads TGTGCCAGCAGCTACCCCCGGGCTAGCGGGGCACGCGAGCAGTACTTC. It encodes CASSYPRASGAREQYF.

This clone turned up a few times. J is TRBJ1-3 and V is TRBV6-5; D is perhaps TRBD1 (5 bases). Looked up from germline, CDR1 is MNHEY and CDR2 is SVGAGI. The germline V and J ends were trimmed by 6 bases and 0 bases, with 12 bases remaining between them. CDR3 size: 15 residues. The CDR3 spells CASRRDGVSGNTIYF. The CDR3 DNA reads as TGTGCCAGCAGGCGGGACGGGGTCTCTGGAAACACCATATATTTT.

The V call is TRBV12-3 or TRBV12-4, the J call TRBJ1-1; D is unresolved. V lost 6 bases to trimming and J lost 8 bases, with 16 bases between them. CDR3 length equals 13 residues. Here the CDR3 reads CASSPTALGEAFF. CDR3 in DNA: TGTGCCAGCAGCCCAACAGCTCTCGGCGAAGCTTTCTTT.

This chain joins TRBV28 and TRBJ1-2; tentatively, D is TRBD1 (6 bases). Trimming pared 6 bases from V and 4 bases from J, leaving 15 bases between. The V gene's germline CDR1 is MDHEN and CDR2 SYDVKM. CDR3 length: 14 residues. The CDR3 is CASRPTGTTYGYTF. DNA for the CDR3: TGTGCCAGCAGGCCGACTGGGACAACCTATGGCTACACCTTC.